This TCR beta chain comes out of a study of regulatory T cells in long-lasting Graves disease. Sample time point: persistent/refractory GD, antithyroid drugs over 5 years with positive TRAb. Following extraction of RNA from PBMCs, that RNA was used to make the TCR library. Per germline, CDR1 MGHDK and CDR2 SYGVNS. V lost 8 bases and J lost 4; bases outside the gene matches: 10. The CDR3 has 15 residues. About this clonotype: Its antigen is undetermined.

Study findings and constraints: Lower TCR diversity characterized persistent Graves' patients relative to newly diagnosed patients. TRBV28, TRBJ1-2 and TRBJ2-5 were favored in persistent disease. Persistent patients shared more public clonotypes (around 3,000) than new patients (more than 900).

Construction of TCR beta libraries relied on iRepertoire HTBI primers and on Arm-PCR targeting CDR3 regions. TCRdb reprocessed the multiplex PCR reads via MiXCR and lists one record per CDR3 protein. The sample lists about 470,000 distinct CDR3 sequences, roughly 21% seen once, with roughly 7% in the top ten. The V and J genes are TRBV25-1 and TRBJ2-2; 7 nucleotides agree with TRBD2. The source is a female donor with Graves disease. The source was peripheral blood mononuclear cells (PBMCs), collected when the disease was refractory, from a patient treated with antithyroid drugs. The DNA of the CDR3 is TGTGCCAGCGGGGGGGGGATTAGGGGCACCGGGGAGCTGTTTTTT. This encodes CASGGGIRGTGELFF.